Presented here are 25 T cell receptor beta chains from one specimen sequenced in a study of cytotoxic CD8 clonotypes in ibrutinib-treated CLL. The protocol was immunoSEQ multiplex PCR, while the TCRdb copy is restricted to in-frame clones and leaves out a portion. Here the sample spans tens of thousands of clones, 57% being singletons. Material: PBMCs, obtained before ibrutinib treatment. The receptors stem from a human donor with chronic lymphocytic leukemia.

The chain uses TRBV11-2 and TRBJ2-1; D may correspond to TRBD1 or TRBD2 (5 bases each). The CDR3 runs to 12 residues. Germline V lookup: CDR1 SGHAT, CDR2 FQNNGV. The germline V and J ends were trimmed by 3 bases and 8 bases, with 8 bases remaining between them. The CDR3 DNA follows: TGTGCCAGCAGCTTGGGGGATCATGAGCAGTTCTTC. Amino acids: CASSLGDHEQFF.

The genes are TRBV13 and TRBJ2-7; 8 positions agree with TRBD1. The CDR3 has 13 residues. The trim removed 7 bases at V and 2 bases at J, leaving 4 bases unmatched. In germline, CDR1 is PRHDT, CDR2 FYEKMQ (reference sequence). The CDR3 DNA is TGTGCCAGCACCCTGACAGGGGCCTACGAGCAGTACTTC. It codes for CASTLTGAYEQYF.

This chain uses TRBV27 with TRBJ2-1; D unresolved. Germline CDR1 MNHEY, CDR2 SMNVEV (reference sequence). The CDR3 extends over 16 amino acids. With 6 bases removed from V and 4 bases from J, the gap between germline ends came to 19 bases. Here the CDR3 DNA reads TGTGCCAGCAGAGGACGCGGCCTGAGTAGTTACAATGAGCAGTTCTTC. Its translation: CASRGRGLSSYNEQFF.

The V gene is TRBV6-5, the J gene TRBJ1-3; TRBD1 might be the D (5 bases). The germline V gene has CDR1 MNHEY and CDR2 SVGAGI. This CDR3 comprises 14 residues. V lost 5 bases and J lost 1, with 9 bases in between. The chain's CDR3 is CASSVTGSGNTIYF. CDR3 sequence (DNA): TGTGCCAGCAGTGTCACAGGTTCTGGAAACACCATATATTTT.

This chain connects TRBV6-6 to TRBJ2-1, with 11 positions matching TRBD2. The germline V gene encodes CDR1 MNHNY and CDR2 SVGAGI (reference sequence). The junction had 4 bases not matched to a gene; V was cut back by 5 bases and J by 10 bases. This CDR3 region has 13 residues. CDR3 bases: TGTGCCAGCAGTGGGACTAGCGGAACGGAGCAGTTCTTC. It yields the protein CASSGTSGTEQFF.

V is TRBV13 and J is TRBJ2-3; 10 bases line up with TRBD2. Germline V CDR1 and CDR2: PRHDT, FYEKMQ (reference sequence). Trimming took 4 bases from V and 2 from J; bases not matched to a gene: 3. The CDR3 spans 15 residues. DNA of the CDR3: TGTGCCAGCAGCTCGGGACTAGCGCTCACAGATACGCAGTATTTT. Translated, it gives CASSSGLALTDTQYF.

A note on this clone: A junction end diverges from the germline sequence, so it may reflect a read error. The CDR3 DNA reads as TGCGCCAGCAGCACAAGACAGGGGGTTAACATTGAAGCTTTCTTT. Its translation is CASSTRQGVNIEAFF. The V gene is TRBV5-1, the J gene TRBJ1-1, with 9 bases lining up with TRBD1. Germline V gene sequence: CDR1 SGHRS, CDR2 YFSETQ. The CDR3 is 15 residues long.

V and J are TRBV28 and TRBJ1-5; the match to TRBD1 covers 8 bases. The ends lost 3 bases at V and 7 bases at J; junction bases unmatched: 8. Germline values: CDR1 MDHEN, CDR2 SYDVKM. The CDR3 sequence is 15 residues long. The chain's CDR3 is CASSLMAGGRQPQHF. The CDR3 coding sequence is TGTGCCAGCAGTTTGATGGCAGGGGGCCGGCAGCCCCAGCATTTT.

The rearrangement joins TRBV19 to TRBJ2-2; 10 nucleotides align to TRBD2. The V gene's germline CDR1 is LNHDA and CDR2 SQIVND (reference sequence). The CDR3 length is 16 residues. The V gene end was trimmed by 3 bases and the J gene end by 6 bases; junction bases not matched to a gene: 7. This CDR3 is CASSMTSGPLPGELFF. The CDR3 DNA is TGTGCCAGTAGTATGACTAGCGGGCCTCTCCCCGGGGAGCTGTTTTTT. The full variable domain, rest sourced from reference TRBV19 and TRBJ2-2, is DGGITQSPKYLFRKEGQNVTLSCEQNLNHDAMYWYRQDPGQGLRLIYYSQIVNDFQKGDIAEGYSVSREKKESFPLTVTSAQKNPTAFYLCASSMTSGPLPGELFFGEGSRLTVL.

CDR3 loop: CAISHGQGAYNSPLHF. In DNA form, the CDR3 reads TGTGCCATCAGTCACGGACAGGGCGCCTATAATTCACCCCTCCACTTT. The chain recombines TRBV10-3 with TRBJ1-6; 8 bases fit TRBD1. Germline V gene data show CDR1 as ENHRY and CDR2 as SYGVKD. V was clipped by 5 bases and J by 2 bases; unmatched bases: 5. The CDR3 runs to 16 residues.

V is TRBV5-1 and J is TRBJ2-7, with 9 positions matching TRBD2. Germline values: CDR1 SGHRS, CDR2 YFSETQ. The trim removed 4 bases at V and 3 bases at J, leaving 5 bases unmatched. CDR3 length: 14 residues. DNA for the CDR3: TGCGCCAGCAGCCTGGAGCGGGGGGACTACGAGCAGTACTTC. Translating it yields CASSLERGDYEQYF.

The rearrangement joins TRBV4-2 to TRBJ1-4; 7 nucleotides align to TRBD1. J lost 4 bases, V lost 3 bases, and 14 bases had no gene match. Germline V CDR1 and CDR2: LGHNA, YNFKEQ. The CDR3 totals 18 residues. The CDR3 sequence is CASSQPTGVEARNEKLFF. Written as DNA, the CDR3 is TGTGCCAGCAGCCAGCCCACAGGGGTGGAGGCCCGTAATGAAAAACTGTTTTTT.

The chain recombines TRBV9 with TRBJ1-6; 8 nucleotides agree with TRBD1. The germline gives CDR1 SGDLS, CDR2 YYNGEE. The junction had 7 bases not matched to a gene; V was cut back by 5 bases and J by 0 bases. This CDR3 has 17 residues. The CDR3 nucleotides are TGTGCCAGCAGTTACGGACAGGGAAGCTCCTATAATTCACCCCTCCACTTT. Translated, it gives CASSYGQGSSYNSPLHF.

The chain has TRBV2 and TRBJ2-5, with 8 bases matching TRBD1. The germline gives CDR1 SNHLY, CDR2 FYNNEI. The junction had 1 base not matched to a gene; V was cut back by 4 bases and J by 6 bases. The CDR3 length is 12 residues. The CDR3 spells CASSGDRQTQYF. CDR3 nucleotide sequence: TGTGCCAGCAGTGGGGACAGGCAGACCCAGTACTTC.

This clone was recorded only once. V usage is TRBV6-5 and J usage is TRBJ2-7; D gene unclear. There are 14 residues in the CDR3. Between the trimmed V and J ends, which lost 5 bases and 0 bases, there was a span of 11 bases. CDR1 is MNHEY and CDR2 is SVGAGI in the germline V gene. The CDR3 region is CASSPNWNSYEQYF. CDR3 DNA sequence: TGTGCCAGCAGTCCCAATTGGAACTCCTACGAGCAGTACTTC.

This chain connects TRBV29-1 to TRBJ2-7; the D gene is possibly TRBD1 (6 bases). Germline V gene lookup returns CDR1 SQVTM and CDR2 ANQGSEA. V lost 7 bases to trimming and J lost 6 bases, with 16 bases between them. CDR3 size: 12 residues. The CDR3 bases are TGCAGCGGCGGACAGCGCCTTGGCGAGCAGTACTTC. Translation gives CSGGQRLGEQYF.

This clone was seen a single time. This chain links TRBV6-1 with TRBJ2-3; the match to TRBD1 covers 11 bases. The CDR3 length is 16 residues. Per germline, CDR1 MNHNS and CDR2 SASEGT. The trim removed 4 bases at V and 4 bases at J, leaving 7 bases unmatched. The DNA of the CDR3 is TGTGCCAGCAGTGCGGGACAGGGGGTGTTGGCAGATACGCAGTATTTT. This gives the protein CASSAGQGVLADTQYF.

V is TRBV27 and J is TRBJ2-1; tentatively, D is TRBD2 (7 bases). CDR3 size: 15 residues. V lost 3 bases and J lost 10, with 19 bases in between. Germline V lookup: CDR1 MNHEY, CDR2 SMNVEV (reference sequence). CDR3: CASSFDARGAGEQFF. DNA for the CDR3: TGTGCCAGCAGTTTTGACGCCAGGGGAGCGGGAGAGCAGTTCTTC.

In this sample, this clone turned up a few times. V usage is TRBV11-1 and J usage is TRBJ2-1; 7 positions agree with TRBD2. Germline lookup yields CDR1 SGHAT and CDR2 FQDESV (reference sequence). V gave up 4 bases and J gave up 0 bases; unmatched junction bases: 3. This CDR3 contains 15 residues. The CDR3: CASSWGGGSYNEQFF. The CDR3 DNA sequence: TGTGCCAGCAGCTGGGGCGGGGGCTCCTACAATGAGCAGTTCTTC.

This clone has a handful of counts. The chain has TRBV4-1 and TRBJ2-3; D gene ambiguous. V lost 1 base, J lost 2 bases, and 10 bases lay in between. Germline CDR1 and CDR2: MGHRA and YSYEKL. This CDR3 region has 15 residues. CDR3 residues: CASSQASRSTDTQYF. CDR3 bases: TGCGCCAGCAGCCAAGCCTCTCGATCCACAGATACGCAGTATTTT.

The chain has TRBV19 and TRBJ2-1; TRBD1 matches at 9 bases. The V gene's germline CDR1 is LNHDA and CDR2 SQIVND (reference sequence). The CDR3 contains 13 residues. J lost 14 bases, V lost 5 bases, and 10 bases had no gene match. The CDR3 bases are TGTGCCAGTAGTCTGTCATGGGGGACAGGGAAGTTCTTC. Translation gives CASSLSWGTGKFF.

The chain uses TRBV28 and TRBJ2-5, with D maybe TRBD1 (8 bases). CDR1 MDHEN and CDR2 SYDVKM come from the germline V gene. Trimming shortened V by 4 bases and J by 1 base, and 16 bases separated the two germline ends. This CDR3 spans 16 amino acids. CDR3 protein: CASSSQGGIFQETQYF. In nucleotides, the CDR3 is TGTGCCAGCAGTTCACAGGGGGGGATATTCCAAGAGACCCAGTACTTC.

In its sample, this clone was seen a few times. This chain links TRBV9 with TRBJ1-2, with D maybe TRBD1 (5 bases). CDR1 SGDLS and CDR2 YYNGEE come from the germline V gene. Deletions cut 0 bases from V and 5 bases from J, with 8 bases between. The CDR3 covers 13 residues. The CDR3 DNA reads TGTGCCAGCAGCGTAGCTCGGGGGTATGGCTACACCTTC. It encodes CASSVARGYGYTF.

This clone was seen only once. The chain carries TRBV7-9 and TRBJ2-2; maybe TRBD1 (6 bases). The CDR3 totals 16 residues. Per the germline V gene, CDR1 is SEHNR and CDR2 is FQNEAQ (reference sequence). Trimming took off 5 bases at V and 4 bases at J, with 17 bases between the two ends. This chain's CDR3 is CASSNRQGLTTGELFF. For the CDR3, the DNA is TGTGCCAGCAGCAACCGTCAGGGGCTGACCACCGGGGAGCTGTTTTTT.

This chain connects TRBV14 to TRBJ2-7, with 7 bases that match TRBD1. In germline, CDR1 is SGHDN, CDR2 FVKESK. This CDR3 region has 14 residues. The J segment lost 0 bases and the V segment lost 2 bases, leaving 1 base of the junction unmatched. This CDR3 reads CASSQRDSSYEQYF. The CDR3 DNA reads TGTGCCAGCAGCCAACGGGACAGCTCCTACGAGCAGTACTTC. The full variable domain, with the rest looked up from reference TRBV14 and TRBJ2-7, is EAGVTQFPSHSVIEKGQTVTLRCDPISGHDNLYWYRRVMGKEIKFLLHFVKESKQDESGMPNNRFLAERTGGTYSTLKVQPAELEDSGVYFCASSQRDSSYEQYFGPGTRLTVT.